The subject of this entry is one TCR beta chain. The sample belongs to a study of PD-L1 blockade in urothelial cancer. In the study overall: Patients with male sex and bladder-origin urothelial cancer accounted for about 85% of the roughly 29 enrolled. Researchers found blood samples held a median of roughly 140,000 T cells.

Trimming took off 4 bases at V and 0 bases at J, with 15 bases between the two ends. CDR3 length: 16 amino acids. CDR1 and CDR2 (germline): MGHRA, YSYEKL. Data came from immunoSEQ multiplex PCR; TCRdb stores just in-frame clones and leaves some out. There are 66,000 or so clones in the sample; more than 70% occur only once, and 10% to 12% lies in the top ten. The time point was: peripheral blood 6 weeks after treatment start. This material consisted of PBMCs, taken around atezolizumab (anti-PD-L1) treatment. The chain employs TRBV4-1 and TRBJ2-5; weak D call: TRBD2 (5 bases). The receptor was isolated from a man aged 60 to 75 with urothelial cancer. The CDR3 DNA sequence: TGCGCCAGCAGCCGACGGTCTAGAGCGGACCAAGAGACCCAGTACTTC. It yields the protein CASSRRSRADQETQYF.